The rows below give T cell receptor beta chains drawn from one sample of a study of blood T cell repertoires in COVID-19. The assay was immunoSEQ multiplex PCR, and TCRdb's table has in-frame clones only and misses some. The sample consists of roughly 45,000 clones, roughly 90% of them appearing once. The sequenced sample consisted of peripheral blood. The receptors were sampled from a man aged 55 to 69 with active COVID-19. Each CDR3 is given with its conserved first and last residue. The D gene is left open where the match is weak. Not every row has a clone size; where given, it reads once, few, many or a size class.

d_call: NA; v_call: TRBV29-1; j_call: TRBJ2-5; clone_size: NA; cdr3_aa: CSVTTGLSRLAQYF; cdr3_nt: TGCAGCGTGACAACCGGACTGTCGCGGTTGGCCCAGTACTTC
d_call: NA; v_call: TRBV6-1; j_call: TRBJ2-6; clone_size: NA; cdr3_aa: CASSDGGGRANVLTF; cdr3_nt: TGTGCCAGCAGTGATGGTGGCGGTAGGGCCAACGTCCTGACTTTC
d_call: NA; v_call: TRBV6-1; j_call: TRBJ2-3; clone_size: NA; cdr3_aa: CASSVARGHLTLTDTQYF; cdr3_nt: TGTGCCAGCAGTGTGGCGCGGGGGCACCTAACTCTCACAGATACGCAGTATTTT
d_call: TRBD1; v_call: TRBV7-8; j_call: TRBJ1-5; clone_size: NA; cdr3_aa: CASSLDRGDNQPQHF; cdr3_nt: TGTGCCAGCAGCTTAGACAGGGGGGACAATCAGCCCCAGCATTTT
d_call: TRBD2; v_call: TRBV29-1; j_call: TRBJ2-7; clone_size: NA; cdr3_aa: CSVARSAGGDYEQYF; cdr3_nt: TGCAGCGTCGCGAGGAGCGCGGGAGGAGACTACGAGCAGTACTTC
d_call: NA; v_call: TRBV19; j_call: TRBJ1-3; clone_size: NA; cdr3_aa: CASSIKSRSSGNTIYF; cdr3_nt: TGTGCCAGTAGTATAAAAAGCCGAAGCTCTGGAAACACCATATATTTT
d_call: TRBD1; v_call: TRBV5-5; j_call: TRBJ1-5; clone_size: NA; cdr3_aa: CASSWGQGGNQPQHF; cdr3_nt: TGTGCCAGCAGCTGGGGACAGGGGGGAAATCAGCCCCAGCATTTT
d_call: TRBD2; v_call: TRBV5-1; j_call: TRBJ2-5; clone_size: NA; cdr3_aa: CASRLGLAGQETQYF; cdr3_nt: TGCGCCAGCAGGTTGGGACTAGCGGGGCAAGAGACCCAGTACTTC
d_call: TRBD1; v_call: TRBV19; j_call: TRBJ1-1; clone_size: few; cdr3_aa: CASSFGQGASTEAFF; cdr3_nt: TGTGCCAGTAGTTTCGGACAGGGGGCGTCCACTGAAGCTTTCTTT
d_call: NA; v_call: TRBV19; j_call: TRBJ2-2; clone_size: NA; cdr3_aa: CASRLQGTGELFF; cdr3_nt: TGTGCCAGTAGGTTGCAGGGTACCGGGGAGCTGTTTTTT
d_call: TRBD2; v_call: TRBV7-3; j_call: TRBJ2-7; clone_size: NA; cdr3_aa: CASSLNGGSSYEQYF; cdr3_nt: TGTGCCAGCAGCTTAAATGGCGGGAGTTCCTACGAGCAGTACTTC
d_call: NA; v_call: TRBV19; j_call: TRBJ1-5; clone_size: NA; cdr3_aa: CASSEQGNEPQHF; cdr3_nt: TGTGCCAGTAGTGAACAGGGAAATGAGCCCCAGCATTTT
d_call: NA; v_call: TRBV6-5; j_call: TRBJ2-1; clone_size: few; cdr3_aa: CASRLEGTSYNEQFF; cdr3_nt: TGTGCCAGCAGGCTGGAGGGGACCTCCTACAATGAGCAGTTCTTC
d_call: NA; v_call: TRBV4-1; j_call: TRBJ2-2; clone_size: NA; cdr3_aa: CASRQLTGAVTGELFF; cdr3_nt: TGCGCCAGCAGGCAATTGACAGGAGCTGTTACCGGGGAGCTGTTTTTT
d_call: TRBD2; v_call: TRBV29-1; j_call: TRBJ2-2; clone_size: NA; cdr3_aa: CSVVVGGLGHGELFF; cdr3_nt: TGCAGCGTTGTCGTGGGAGGGTTAGGTCACGGGGAGCTGTTTTTT
d_call: NA; v_call: TRBV6-5; j_call: TRBJ1-3; clone_size: NA; cdr3_aa: CASRTANSGNTIYF; cdr3_nt: TGTGCCAGCAGGACAGCTAACTCTGGAAACACCATATATTTT
d_call: NA; v_call: TRBV4-1; j_call: TRBJ2-2; clone_size: NA; cdr3_aa: CASSQARTGRNTGELFF; cdr3_nt: TGCGCCAGCAGCCAAGCTCGTACCGGGAGGAACACCGGGGAGCTGTTTTTT
d_call: NA; v_call: TRBV27; j_call: TRBJ1-2; clone_size: NA; cdr3_aa: CASSLAGESYGYTF; cdr3_nt: TGTGCCAGCAGTTTAGCAGGGGAGAGCTATGGCTACACCTTC
d_call: NA; v_call: TRBV9; j_call: TRBJ2-7; clone_size: NA; cdr3_aa: CASSVDGQGYEQYF; cdr3_nt: TGTGCCAGCAGCGTAGATGGTCAGGGTTACGAGCAGTACTTC
d_call: NA; v_call: TRBV19; j_call: TRBJ2-3; clone_size: NA; cdr3_aa: CASKPSVTDTQYF; cdr3_nt: TGTGCCAGTAAGCCTAGCGTCACAGATACGCAGTATTTT
d_call: NA; v_call: TRBV10-3; j_call: TRBJ1-4; clone_size: once; cdr3_aa: CAISEGPTGAVNEKLFF; cdr3_nt: TGTGCCATCAGTGAGGGGCCCACTGGGGCAGTTAATGAAAAACTGTTTTTT
d_call: NA; v_call: TRBV10-3; j_call: TRBJ1-4; clone_size: NA; cdr3_aa: CATQGQGNNEKLFF; cdr3_nt: TGTGCCACACAGGGACAAGGGAATAATGAAAAACTGTTTTTT
d_call: NA; v_call: TRBV18; j_call: TRBJ2-7; clone_size: NA; cdr3_aa: CASSRQDSYEQYF; cdr3_nt: TGTGCCAGCTCACGCCAGGACAGTTACGAGCAGTACTTC
d_call: NA; v_call: TRBV7-3; j_call: TRBJ1-5; clone_size: NA; cdr3_aa: CASSLEGVSPQHF; cdr3_nt: TGTGCCAGCAGCCTAGAGGGGGTCTCACCCCAGCATTTT
d_call: TRBD2; v_call: TRBV5-5; j_call: TRBJ2-2; clone_size: NA; cdr3_aa: CASSLALSSGRNGELFF; cdr3_nt: TGTGCCAGCAGCTTGGCTCTGTCTAGCGGGAGGAACGGGGAGCTGTTTTTT
d_call: NA; v_call: TRBV6-2/TRBV6-3; j_call: TRBJ1-5; clone_size: NA; cdr3_aa: CASSYSGEDQPQHF; cdr3_nt: TGTGCCAGCAGTTACTCAGGGGAAGATCAGCCCCAGCATTTT
d_call: NA; v_call: TRBV7-2; j_call: TRBJ2-1; clone_size: NA; cdr3_aa: CASSLGRLRNEQFF; cdr3_nt: TGTGCCAGCAGCTTGGGCCGACTACGCAATGAGCAGTTCTTC
d_call: NA; v_call: TRBV7-2; j_call: TRBJ1-2; clone_size: NA; cdr3_aa: CASSLARGNYGYTF; cdr3_nt: TGTGCCAGCAGCTTAGCGCGAGGGAACTATGGCTACACCTTC
d_call: NA; v_call: TRBV24-1; j_call: TRBJ2-1; clone_size: NA; cdr3_aa: CATSDFAGSSYNEQFF; cdr3_nt: TGTGCCACCAGTGATTTTGCGGGTTCCTCCTACAATGAGCAGTTCTTC
d_call: NA; v_call: TRBV9; j_call: TRBJ2-2; clone_size: NA; cdr3_aa: CASSVGTNTGELFF; cdr3_nt: TGTGCCAGCAGCGTAGGGACTAACACCGGGGAGCTGTTTTTT
d_call: TRBD1; v_call: TRBV14; j_call: TRBJ1-2; clone_size: NA; cdr3_aa: CASSHVTGPHFTF; cdr3_nt: TGTGCCAGCAGCCACGTGACAGGGCCCCATTTCACCTTC
d_call: NA; v_call: TRBV14; j_call: TRBJ2-6; clone_size: NA; cdr3_aa: CASSQYQGTGANVLTF; cdr3_nt: TGTGCCAGCAGCCAATACCAGGGTACGGGGGCCAACGTCCTGACTTTC
d_call: TRBD2; v_call: TRBV2; j_call: TRBJ2-2; clone_size: NA; cdr3_aa: CASAISGGATGELFF; cdr3_nt: TGTGCCAGCGCTATTAGCGGGGGGGCCACCGGGGAGCTGTTTTTT
d_call: NA; v_call: TRBV11-2; j_call: TRBJ2-7; clone_size: NA; cdr3_aa: CASSFEAPAYEQYF; cdr3_nt: TGTGCCAGCAGCTTCGAGGCCCCAGCCTACGAGCAGTACTTC
d_call: NA; v_call: TRBV14; j_call: TRBJ1-1; clone_size: NA; cdr3_aa: CASSQEEWTEAFF; cdr3_nt: TGTGCCAGCAGCCAAGAGGAGTGGACTGAAGCTTTCTTT
d_call: TRBD2; v_call: TRBV2; j_call: TRBJ2-2; clone_size: NA; cdr3_aa: CASREGLAGVVGELFF; cdr3_nt: TGTGCCAGCAGAGAGGGACTAGCGGGAGTGGTCGGGGAGCTGTTTTTT
d_call: TRBD1; v_call: TRBV25-1; j_call: TRBJ2-3; clone_size: NA; cdr3_aa: CASSEFGYRGSTDTQYF; cdr3_nt: TGTGCCAGCAGTGAATTTGGTTACAGGGGGTCCACAGATACGCAGTATTTT
d_call: NA; v_call: TRBV2; j_call: TRBJ2-5; clone_size: NA; cdr3_aa: CASAPPREEGETQYF; cdr3_nt: TGTGCCAGCGCCCCCCCCCGGGAAGAAGGAGAGACCCAGTACTTC